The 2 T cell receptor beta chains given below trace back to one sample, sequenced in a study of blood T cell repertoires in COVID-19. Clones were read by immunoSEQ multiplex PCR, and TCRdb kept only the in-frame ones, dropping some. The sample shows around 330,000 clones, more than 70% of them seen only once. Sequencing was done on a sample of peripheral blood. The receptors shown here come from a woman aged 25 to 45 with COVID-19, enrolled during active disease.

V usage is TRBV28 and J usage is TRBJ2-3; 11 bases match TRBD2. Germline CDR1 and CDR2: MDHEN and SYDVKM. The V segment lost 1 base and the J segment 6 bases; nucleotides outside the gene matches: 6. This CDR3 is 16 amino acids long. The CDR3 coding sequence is TGTGCCAGCAGTTTATCGGTAGCGGGGGGGAGTGATACGCAGTATTTT. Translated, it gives CASSLSVAGGSDTQYF.

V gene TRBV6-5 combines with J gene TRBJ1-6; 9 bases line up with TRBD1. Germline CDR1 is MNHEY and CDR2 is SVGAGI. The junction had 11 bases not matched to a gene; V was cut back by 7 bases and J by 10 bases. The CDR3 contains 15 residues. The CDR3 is CASTPLGQGKSPLHF. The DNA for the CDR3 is TGTGCCAGCACACCACTCGGACAGGGGAAGTCACCCCTCCACTTT.